This T cell receptor beta chain was captured by sequencing in a study of T-cell reconstitution after alpha-beta-depleted transplantation in children. Study-level findings and limits: Newly generated T cells supplied most T-cell counts and diversity one year post-transplant. It was surviving recipient T cells and thymic progenitors that gave some patients high TCRbeta diversity at day 60.

This sample's TCRbeta library carried unique molecular identifier barcodes. TCRdb redid the calling of the PCR reads with MiXCR, one entry per CDR3 protein. This table holds over 45,000 distinct CDR3 sequences, nearly 9.5% found once. As for this clonotype: Its antigen is not identified.

Looked up from germline, CDR1 is DFQATT and CDR2 is SNEGSKA (reference sequence). This CDR3 comprises 14 residues. Deletions cut 5 bases from V and 0 bases from J, with 14 bases between. This specimen was PBMCs, mostly from graft donor cells, taken 60 days after TCRalphabeta/CD19-depleted stem cell transplant. This rearrangement joins TRBV20-1 to TRBJ2-7; D may be TRBD1 or TRBD2 (5 bases each). The clonotype comes from a male patient between 2 and 9 years old who had a stem cell transplant for chronic granulomatous disease, so the T cells may come from the graft donor. CDR3 bases: TGCAGTGCTTCCGGGACGGTGAGCTCCTACGAGCAGTACTTC. Its protein is CSASGTVSSYEQYF.